This entry lists 22 T cell receptor beta chains sequenced from one sample in a study of blood T cell repertoires in COVID-19. Assay used: immunoSEQ multiplex PCR; TCRdb lists only in-frame clones, some missing. The sample lists about 120,000 clones; more than 80% were seen once. The sequencing sample was made of peripheral blood. These receptors all come from a man aged 65 to 79 with active or convalescent COVID-19.

The rearrangement joins TRBV28 to TRBJ2-1; 9 bases map to TRBD2. Unmatched junction bases numbered 10, after V lost 6 bases and J lost 7 bases. The CDR3 totals 15 residues. In germline, CDR1 is MDHEN, CDR2 SYDVKM. This CDR3 is CASRPSGARQNEQFF. CDR3 nucleotide sequence: TGTGCCAGCAGACCTAGCGGGGCACGGCAGAATGAGCAGTTCTTC. Looking up the rest from reference TRBV28 and TRBJ2-1 gives the full variable domain: DVKVTQSSRYLVKRTGEKVFLECVQDMDHENMFWYRQDPGLGLRLIYFSYDVKMKEKGDIPEGYSVSREKKERFSLILESASTNQTSMYLCASRPSGARQNEQFFGPGTRLTVL.

The V call is TRBV24-1, the J call TRBJ2-3; 12 bases are shared with TRBD2. J gave up 5 bases and V 5 bases, and 13 bases lay outside the gene matches. The CDR3 contains 18 residues. Germline V gives CDR1 KGHDR, CDR2 SFDVKD. This chain's CDR3 is CATSGAGTSGPWGDTQYF. The CDR3 DNA is TGTGCCACCAGTGGGGCGGGGACTAGCGGGCCCTGGGGAGATACGCAGTATTTT.

This rearrangement joins TRBV2 to TRBJ2-5; D not certain. V lost 6 bases and J lost 1, with 6 bases in between. This CDR3 has 12 amino acids. The V gene's germline CDR1 is SNHLY and CDR2 FYNNEI. The CDR3 reads CASRRLQETQYF. DNA for the CDR3: TGTGCCAGCAGGCGACTCCAAGAGACCCAGTACTTC.

J is TRBJ2-1 and V is TRBV4-2, with TRBD2 matching over 9 bases. Looked up from germline, CDR1 is LGHNA and CDR2 is YNFKEQ. The V segment lost 1 base and the J segment 7 bases; nucleotides outside the gene matches: 11. The CDR3 is made up of 17 amino acids. This CDR3 is CASSQVISGSTWNEQFF. The CDR3 coding sequence is TGTGCCAGCAGCCAAGTTATTAGCGGGAGTACGTGGAATGAGCAGTTCTTC.

The rearrangement links TRBV3-1 (or the pseudogene TRBV3-2) to TRBJ1-2, with TRBD1 as a possible D gene (5 bases). The CDR3 totals 13 residues. Germline CDR1 reads LGHDT; CDR2 reads YNNKEL (reference sequence). The germline V and J ends were trimmed by 3 bases and 8 bases, with 13 bases remaining between them. CDR3 in amino acids: CASSQGGLRGYTF. The CDR3 DNA reads TGTGCCAGCAGCCAGGGGGGACTACGGGGCTACACCTTC.

This sequence joins TRBV28 and TRBJ2-7; 9 nucleotides agree with TRBD2. The CDR3 length is 14 residues. The V and J ends lost 6 bases and 6 bases, in that order; junction bases with no gene match: 9. Per germline, CDR1 MDHEN and CDR2 SYDVKM. The CDR3 bases are TGTGCCAGCAGCCCGCCAGGACTAGCGCGCGAGCAGTACTTC. This codes for CASSPPGLAREQYF. The full variable domain, in which reference TRBV28 and TRBJ2-7 provide the parts outside the CDR3, is DVKVTQSSRYLVKRTGEKVFLECVQDMDHENMFWYRQDPGLGLRLIYFSYDVKMKEKGDIPEGYSVSREKKERFSLILESASTNQTSMYLCASSPPGLAREQYFGPGTRLTVT.

The rearrangement joins TRBV2 to TRBJ2-7; 7 bases map to TRBD2. Germline V gene lookup returns CDR1 SNHLY and CDR2 FYNNEI. V was clipped by 6 bases and J by 2 bases; unmatched bases: 4. The CDR3 length is 13 residues. The chain's CDR3 is CASRSSGAYEQYF. CDR3 bases: TGTGCCAGCAGATCTAGCGGAGCCTACGAGCAGTACTTC.

V usage is TRBV29-1 and J usage is TRBJ1-2; D perhaps matches TRBD1 (6 bases). Germline V lookup: CDR1 SQVTM, CDR2 ANQGSEA. This CDR3 contains 16 residues. The ends were cut back, 7 bases at V and 4 bases at J, with 25 bases in the middle. The CDR3 bases are TGCAGCGCCGCCTCGGGTCAACAGGGCCTAACCTATGGCTACACCTTC. Translating it yields CSAASGQQGLTYGYTF.

The chain recombines TRBV2 with TRBJ1-4, with 9 nucleotides matching TRBD1. V gave up 10 bases and J gave up 3 bases; unmatched junction bases: 15. Germline loops: CDR1 SNHLY, CDR2 FYNNEI. The CDR3 length is 17 residues. CDR3 protein: CATFPGQGVYANEKLFF. CDR3 bases: TGTGCCACTTTTCCGGGACAGGGAGTCTATGCTAATGAAAAACTGTTTTTT.

The chain is built from TRBV7-3 and TRBJ2-7, with 11 bases identical to TRBD2. Germline loops: CDR1 SGHTA, CDR2 FQGTGA. With 7 bases clipped from V and 4 bases from J, the junction kept 18 bases outside the gene matches. The CDR3 sequence is 18 residues long. In nucleotides, the CDR3 is TGTGCCAGCATCCCACCCGTTTCGAAGCCTAGCGGGAGGTACGAGCAGTACTTC. Protein: CASIPPVSKPSGRYEQYF.

CDR3 sequence (DNA): TGTGCCAGCAGTACGCGGGACGGACACACTGAAGCTTTCTTT. Translated: CASSTRDGHTEAFF. The V and J genes are TRBV28 and TRBJ1-1, with D tentatively TRBD1 (5 bases). This CDR3 spans 14 amino acids. V was shortened by 5 bases and J by 3 bases, with 13 bases between the two germline ends. Per the germline V gene, CDR1 is MDHEN and CDR2 is SYDVKM.

The chain combines TRBV6-5 with TRBJ1-4, with a tentative D call TRBD1 (6 bases). Germline CDR1 is MNHEY and CDR2 is SVGAGI. Between the trimmed V and J ends, which lost 10 bases and 6 bases, there was a span of 18 bases. The CDR3 consists of 14 residues. CDR3 sequence reads: CAIKGGAADEKLFF. CDR3 nucleotide sequence: TGTGCCATTAAGGGGGGGGCAGCTGATGAAAAACTGTTTTTT.

The rearrangement links TRBV19 to TRBJ1-2; TRBD1 aligns across 9 bases. Germline CDR1 is LNHDA and CDR2 is SQIVND (reference sequence). J lost 4 bases, V lost 3 bases, and 9 bases had no gene match. The CDR3 loop spans 16 amino acids. The CDR3 DNA sequence: TGTGCCAGTAGTATCGGCGCACAGGGGGCGCGCTATGGCTACACCTTC. Translated: CASSIGAQGARYGYTF. Filled out from reference TRBV19 and TRBJ1-2, the complete variable domain reads DGGITQSPKYLFRKEGQNVTLSCEQNLNHDAMYWYRQDPGQGLRLIYYSQIVNDFQKGDIAEGYSVSREKKESFPLTVTSAQKNPTAFYLCASSIGAQGARYGYTFGSGTRLTVV.

The table lists this clone with a count of one. V is TRBV7-2 and J is TRBJ1-1; D gene ambiguous. In germline, CDR1 is SGHTA, CDR2 FQGNSA. V was clipped by 1 base and J by 0 bases, with 9 bases between them. The CDR3 is 15 amino acids. CDR3 nucleotide sequence: TGTGCCAGCAGCTTAGGCCTGGGCATGAACACTGAAGCTTTCTTT. The encoded protein is CASSLGLGMNTEAFF.

J is TRBJ2-1 and V is TRBV28; D is perhaps TRBD2 (7 bases). The germline V gene has CDR1 MDHEN and CDR2 SYDVKM. V was trimmed by 5 bases and J by 6 bases, leaving 20 bases between them. The CDR3 loop spans 16 amino acids. CDR3 sequence (DNA): TGTGCCAGCAGTATCCTAGGGGGAGGGCCGAGCAATGAGCAGTTCTTC. It specifies CASSILGGGPSNEQFF.

The rearrangement links TRBV18 to TRBJ1-2; D gene uncertain. Germline loops: CDR1 KGHSH, CDR2 LQKENI. The CDR3 spans 12 residues. Trimming cost V 2 bases and J 4 bases, with 5 bases left between them. The DNA for the CDR3 is TGTGCCAGCTCACCAAGCGTCTATGGCTACACCTTC. It codes for CASSPSVYGYTF.

The chain uses TRBV5-8 and TRBJ1-5, with a tentative D call TRBD1 (6 bases). Germline CDR1 and CDR2: SGHTS and YDEGEE. V was clipped by 4 bases and J by 2 bases, with 16 bases between them. The CDR3 spans 16 residues. CDR3: CASSAGTPSRNQPQHF. The DNA of the CDR3 is TGTGCCAGCAGCGCCGGGACACCATCCCGCAATCAGCCCCAGCATTTT.

This rearrangement joins TRBV5-1 to TRBJ2-7; 11 bases are a match to TRBD2. Germline CDR1 reads SGHRS; CDR2 reads YFSETQ. CDR3 length equals 19 residues. The V gene end was trimmed by 4 bases and the J gene end by 0 bases; junction bases not matched to a gene: 15. CDR3 DNA sequence: TGCGCCAGCAGCCGGGCCTTAGTAGCGGGAGGGAGGACCTCCTACGAGCAGTACTTC. Its translation: CASSRALVAGGRTSYEQYF.

The chain recombines TRBV24-1 with TRBJ2-3; 12 bases map to TRBD2. V was clipped by 4 bases and J by 14 bases; unmatched bases: 6. The CDR3 is made up of 13 amino acids. Germline-derived CDR1 and CDR2 are KGHDR and SFDVKD. The CDR3 protein is CATSEDGTSGWYF. DNA of the CDR3: TGTGCCACCAGTGAGGATGGGACTAGCGGGTGGTATTTT.

The chain links TRBV19 to TRBJ1-5; D may be TRBD1 (6 bases). Germline loops: CDR1 LNHDA, CDR2 SQIVND (reference sequence). The V gene lost 0 bases and the J gene lost 3 bases, with 9 bases spanning the gap. This CDR3 region has 15 residues. The CDR3 nucleotides are TGTGCCAGTAGTATAGAAGACAGGAACAATCAGCCCCAGCATTTT. Residues: CASSIEDRNNQPQHF.

This chain connects TRBV9 to TRBJ1-1, with D tentatively TRBD1 (6 bases). V was shortened by 0 bases and J by 2 bases, with 11 bases between the two germline ends. This CDR3 region has 15 residues. Germline assignment: CDR1 SGDLS and CDR2 YYNGEE. The CDR3 spells CASSVVGTPNTEAFF. In nucleotides, the CDR3 is TGTGCCAGCAGCGTAGTAGGGACACCAAACACTGAAGCTTTCTTT.

The V and J genes are TRBV27 and TRBJ2-4; 11 nucleotides match TRBD2. CDR1 is MNHEY, CDR2 SMNVEV, per germline (reference sequence). The CDR3 is 16 amino acids. V lost 6 bases, J lost 0 bases, and 4 bases stayed unmatched. CDR3 in DNA: TGTGCCAGCAGCCGACTAGCGGGACTAGCCAAAAACATTCAGTACTTC. Residues: CASSRLAGLAKNIQYF.